This T cell receptor beta chain appears in the sequencing data of a study of PD-L1 blockade in urothelial cancer. As to time point: pretreatment peripheral blood. TCRdb's table, derived via immunoSEQ multiplex PCR, lists solely in-frame clones and lacks some. The sample yields more than 45,000 clones, roughly 75% seen once. Germline CDR1 reads SEHNR; CDR2 reads FQNEAQ (reference sequence). The CDR3 sequence is 13 residues long. V was trimmed by 5 bases and J by 6 bases, leaving 14 bases between them. There are a few counts of this clone. This sequence joins TRBV7-9 and TRBJ2-7; D possibly corresponds to TRBD1 (6 bases). The sequencing here drew on PBMCs, taken around atezolizumab (anti-PD-L1) treatment. The TCR comes from a man in his sixties or seventies with urothelial cancer. CDR3 nucleotide sequence: TGTGCCAGCAGCCGTCAGGGGCTAACCGAGCAGTACTTC. Protein: CASSRQGLTEQYF.